A selection of T cell receptor beta chains follows, all from one sample in a study of blood T cell repertoires in COVID-19. Assay used: immunoSEQ multiplex PCR; TCRdb lists only in-frame clones, some missing. The repertoire holds 90,000 to 110,000 clones, with around 84% as singletons. Sequenced sample: peripheral blood. The receptors shown here come from a woman at least 80 years old with active or convalescent COVID-19. Each CDR3 is given with its conserved first and last residue. Each record gives: clone size, V gene, J gene, D gene, CDR3 protein, CDR3 DNA. D genes are given only for firm matches. Expanded clones get a size class; other rows say once, few or many, or leave the size out.

once	TRBV6-2/TRBV6-3	TRBJ1-1	.	CASSYGQPEAFF	TGTGCCAGCAGTTACGGGCAGCCTGAAGCTTTCTTT
.	TRBV9	TRBJ2-4	TRBD2	CASSPFPPAGGPVKNIQYF	TGTGCCAGCAGCCCCTTTCCCCCAGCGGGAGGGCCGGTCAAAAACATTCAGTACTTC
.	TRBV10-2	TRBJ2-7	TRBD1	CASAPNPGQGDREQYF	TGCGCCAGCGCCCCTAACCCTGGACAGGGCGACCGTGAGCAGTACTTC
.	TRBV7-9	TRBJ1-2	TRBD1	CASSFQGAYGGYTF	TGTGCCAGCAGCTTTCAGGGGGCATATGGTGGCTACACCTTC
.	TRBV2	TRBJ2-3	.	CASSENRARGTDTQYF	TGTGCCAGCAGTGAAAACAGGGCGAGGGGCACAGATACGCAGTATTTT
.	TRBV27	TRBJ2-2	TRBD2	CASSFVGRVGNTGELFF	TGTGCCAGCAGTTTTGTGGGGAGGGTCGGGAACACCGGGGAGCTGTTTTTT
.	TRBV2	TRBJ2-4	.	CASSISGDIPYF	TGTGCCAGCTCAATTTCAGGGGACATTCCCTACTTC
.	TRBV28	TRBJ1-2	.	CASSLVGTQRYGYTF	TGTGCCAGCAGTTTAGTGGGCACGCAAAGATATGGCTACACCTTC
.	TRBV7-6	TRBJ1-3	.	CASSLLDSSGNTIYF	TGTGCCAGCAGCCTCCTAGACAGCTCTGGAAACACCATATATTTT
.	TRBV5-1	TRBJ2-7	.	CASIQGGKQYF	TGCGCCAGCATCCAGGGAGGCAAGCAGTACTTC
once	TRBV12-5	TRBJ2-1	TRBD1	CASGLSLDRGLYNEQFF	TGTGCTAGTGGTTTGTCCCTTGACAGGGGACTTTACAATGAGCAGTTCTTC
few	TRBV30	TRBJ1-1	.	CAWRSPERNTEAFF	TGTGCCTGGAGATCCCCCGAGAGGAACACTGAAGCTTTCTTT
once	TRBV5-1	TRBJ2-1	TRBD1	CASSLGQGGEQFF	TGCGCCAGCAGCTTGGGACAGGGGGGTGAGCAGTTCTTC
.	TRBV28	TRBJ1-1	.	CASSFWGPETEAFF	TGTGCCAGCAGTTTTTGGGGGCCGGAAACTGAAGCTTTCTTT
.	TRBV10-3	TRBJ1-6	.	CAISEGGGNSPLHF	TGTGCCATCAGTGAAGGGGGTGGGAATTCACCCCTCCACTTT
once	TRBV5-6	TRBJ2-4	.	CASSLAASNIQYF	TGTGCCAGCAGCTTAGCGGCTAGCAACATTCAGTACTTC
.	TRBV9	TRBJ2-1	TRBD2	CASSVELAGVHEQFF	TGTGCCAGCAGCGTGGAACTAGCGGGAGTTCATGAGCAGTTCTTC
once	TRBV30	TRBJ2-1	TRBD2	CAWRRTSGRVEQFF	TGTGCCTGGAGAAGGACTAGCGGGAGGGTTGAGCAGTTCTTC
many	TRBV7-9	TRBJ1-1	.	CASSSSTEAFF	TGTGCCAGCAGCTCCAGCACTGAAGCTTTCTTT
few	TRBV29-1	TRBJ1-1	.	CSVGNTEAFF	TGCAGCGTCGGGAACACTGAAGCTTTCTTT
.	TRBV2	TRBJ2-2	.	CASKGGNADTGELFF	TGTGCCAGCAAGGGGGGGAATGCGGACACCGGGGAGCTGTTTTTT
.	TRBV9	TRBJ2-3	.	CASSVDGGLDTQYF	TGTGCCAGCAGCGTAGATGGGGGCCTAGATACGCAGTATTTT
few	TRBV7-3	TRBJ1-5	.	CASSLSSVGPQHF	TGTGCCAGCAGCTTATCTAGTGTCGGGCCCCAGCATTTT
.	TRBV6-5	TRBJ2-5	TRBD1	CASRGQAQETQYF	TGTGCCAGCAGAGGACAGGCCCAAGAGACCCAGTACTTC
.	TRBV5-1	TRBJ2-1	TRBD2	CASRPAGAYNEQFF	TGCGCCAGCCGCCCAGCGGGAGCCTACAATGAGCAGTTCTTC
.	TRBV19	TRBJ2-7	.	CASSIGLRGIGEQYF	TGTGCCAGTAGTATTGGACTTCGGGGGATAGGCGAGCAGTACTTC
.	TRBV29-1	TRBJ2-5	.	CSVDLIVRGETQYF	TGCAGCGTTGATCTTATTGTCCGGGGGGAGACCCAGTACTTC